This T cell receptor (beta chain) derives from a study of blood T cell repertoires in COVID-19. Study as a whole: In each case, the material was cDNA or gDNA derived from T cells, B-cell-depleted T cells, or PBMCs.

This CDR3 has 15 amino acids. The V and J ends lost 2 bases and 6 bases respectively, with 15 bases between them. CDR1 and CDR2 (germline): SNHLY, FYNNEI. Assignment of participants to cohorts was predicated upon participant-reported clinical history. Two negative PCRs, clearance, or symptom resolution were required of recovered Cohort 3 donors. Only in-frame clones appear in the TCRdb table, and some are missing; sequencing was by immunoSEQ multiplex PCR. The sample includes about 470,000 clones, about 85% of them seen just once. Sequenced material: PBMCs or T cells enriched from blood (not recorded which). This TCR came from a woman aged 18-29 years who had recovered from COVID-19. V is TRBV2 and J is TRBJ2-3, with a tentative D call TRBD2 (6 bases). The CDR3 DNA is TGTGCCAGCAGTGAACTCGGGGGAAGGTTGGATACGCAGTATTTT. This sequence encodes CASSELGGRLDTQYF.